The 12 T cell receptor beta chains below were found in one sample sequenced in a study of blood T cell repertoires in COVID-19. Sequencing was performed with immunoSEQ multiplex PCR; in TCRdb, only in-frame clones are kept and a portion is missing. The sample records over 90,000 clones, approximately 80% being singletons. The specimen was peripheral blood. These receptors came from a human donor in a cohort sampled during active COVID-19.

The rearrangement links TRBV21-1 to TRBJ2-7; the table's D call TRBD2 went unverified against the DNA. TRBV21-1 is a recognized pseudogene. The CDR3 runs 16 residues. The CDR3 sequence: CASSKEEGAVSYEQYF. The CDR3 nucleotides read TGTGCCAGCAGCAAAGAGGAGGGCGCCGTCTCCTACGAGCAGTACTTC.

The rearrangement joins TRBV3-1 (or the pseudogene TRBV3-2) to TRBJ1-1, with 10 nucleotides matching TRBD1. Trimming cost V 3 bases and J 2 bases; bases outside gene matches: 12. The CDR3 loop spans 18 amino acids. Germline values: CDR1 LGHDT, CDR2 YNNKEL (reference sequence). CDR3 sequence (DNA): TGTGCCAGCAGCCACCTCGTCCCGGGACAGGGGAAAAACACTGAAGCTTTCTTT. Its translation: CASSHLVPGQGKNTEAFF.

V is TRBV5-1 and J is TRBJ2-2; D possibly corresponds to TRBD1 (6 bases). This CDR3 is 14 amino acids long. The germline CDR1 and CDR2 sequences are SGHRS and YFSETQ. Trimming took 0 bases from V and 6 from J, leaving 9 bases between them. The CDR3 nucleotides read TGCGCCAGCAGCTTGGATACAGGGTCCGGGGAGCTGTTTTTT. Translating it yields CASSLDTGSGELFF.

The V and J genes are TRBV19 and TRBJ2-1; the match to TRBD1 covers 7 bases. J was trimmed by 0 bases and V by 7 bases; bases with no gene match: 9. This CDR3 has 16 amino acids. Per germline, CDR1 LNHDA and CDR2 SQIVND (reference sequence). The DNA of the CDR3 is TGTGCCAGTACCCTAAGGGGGCCGGTCTCCTACAATGAGCAGTTCTTC. Encoded protein: CASTLRGPVSYNEQFF.

In its sample, this clone was seen once. The chain uses TRBV6-5 and TRBJ2-3; 8 nucleotides line up with TRBD2. CDR3 length: 14 amino acids. CDR1 is MNHEY and CDR2 is SVGAGI in the germline V gene. The V and J ends lost 7 bases and 4 bases, in that order; junction bases with no gene match: 7. The CDR3 coding sequence is TGTGCCAGCACCTCGGGGGGGCCGGCAGATACGCAGTATTTT. Residues: CASTSGGPADTQYF.

The chain uses TRBV21-1 and TRBJ2-1; TRBD2 is taken as the D call from the table, unchecked against the DNA. TRBV21-1 is flagged as a pseudogene. The CDR3 is 17 residues long. This chain's CDR3 is CASSKDKRGGARNEQFF. The DNA for the CDR3 is TGTGCCAGCAGCAAAGACAAGCGGGGGGGCGCGAGGAATGAGCAGTTCTTC.

V usage is TRBV5-4 and J usage is TRBJ1-2; D may be TRBD1 (6 bases). Germline CDR1 is SGHNT and CDR2 is YYREEE (reference sequence). Trimming removed 1 base at V and 4 bases at J, with 14 bases between. The CDR3 is made up of 15 amino acids. DNA of the CDR3: TGTGCCAGCAGCTTGCGGACAGTCCTAAGCTATGGCTACACCTTC. Protein product: CASSLRTVLSYGYTF.

This rearrangement joins TRBV12-3 or TRBV12-4 to TRBJ2-1; D unresolved. The CDR3 has 13 amino acids. V was cut by 5 bases and J by 4 bases, with 9 bases left in between. The CDR3 is CASSQEIYNEQFF. CDR3 sequence (DNA): TGTGCCAGCAGTCAGGAAATTTACAATGAGCAGTTCTTC.

The chain employs TRBV2 and TRBJ2-1, with TRBD2 identical over 10 bases. The junction had 4 bases not matched to a gene; V was cut back by 2 bases and J by 9 bases. Germline V lookup: CDR1 SNHLY, CDR2 FYNNEI. The CDR3 is 14 amino acids. CDR3 nucleotide sequence: TGTGCCAGCAGTGAACAGCGGGGGGGCTTTGAGCAGTTCTTC. This gives the protein CASSEQRGGFEQFF.

This clone has only one observation. The rearrangement uses TRBV6-5 and TRBJ2-7; 15 bases line up with TRBD2. The V gene's germline CDR1 is MNHEY and CDR2 SVGAGI. The ends lost 4 bases at V and 2 bases at J; junction bases unmatched: 3. The CDR3 is 16 amino acids. CDR3 in DNA: TGTGCCAGCAGTTCCCGGACTAGCGGGGGGGCCTACGAGCAGTACTTC. Protein product: CASSSRTSGGAYEQYF.

The chain carries TRBV7-2 and TRBJ1-1, with D possibly TRBD1 on 6 matching bases. Trimming stripped 3 bases from V and 5 bases from J, with 10 bases between. The CDR3 covers 13 residues. Germline CDR1 is SGHTA and CDR2 is FQGNSA. As DNA, the CDR3 is TGTGCCAGCAGCTTCTGGGGGCAAACTGAAGCTTTCTTT. Translation: CASSFWGQTEAFF. Full variable domain (outside the CDR3, taken from reference TRBV7-2 and TRBJ1-1): GAGVSQSPSNKVTEKGKDVELRCDPISGHTALYWYRQSLGQGLEFLIYFQGNSAPDKSGLPSDRFSAERTGGSVSTLTIQRTQQEDSAVYLCASSFWGQTEAFFGQGTRLTVV.

This chain links TRBV5-1 with TRBJ2-1; 10 nucleotides match TRBD2. This CDR3 spans 15 amino acids. Trimming removed 2 bases from V and 2 bases from J; junction bases left unmatched: 1. Germline-derived CDR1 and CDR2 are SGHRS and YFSETQ. The CDR3, as DNA: TGCGCCAGCAGCTTACTAGCGGGGCCCTACAATGAGCAGTTCTTC. Encoded protein: CASSLLAGPYNEQFF.